This record concerns one T cell receptor (beta chain) sequence. The sample belongs to a study of regulatory T cells in long-lasting Graves disease. The CDR3 is made up of 15 amino acids. The germline V and J ends were trimmed by 6 bases and 5 bases, with 16 bases remaining between them. The germline V gene encodes CDR1 MNHNS and CDR2 SASEGT. Building the TCR beta libraries relied on iRepertoire HTBI primers, and CDR3 regions underwent Arm-PCR. TCRdb fed the multiplex PCR reads into MiXCR, producing one record per CDR3 protein. The sample shows roughly 420,000 distinct CDR3 sequences, 15% to 18% of them seen only once. Time point given: newly diagnosed GD, antithyroid drugs for less than 3 months. TCR sequences were obtained from RNA taken from PBMCs.

This TCR was sampled from a female donor with Graves disease. Sequences were derived from peripheral blood mononuclear cells (PBMCs), sampled at new diagnosis, from a patient treated with antithyroid drugs. The rearrangement links TRBV6-1 to TRBJ2-2, with a possible D match to TRBD2 (7 bases). The CDR3 sequence is CASSSRGGKTGELFF. CDR3 coding DNA: TGTGCCAGCAGCTCGAGGGGGGGTAAGACCGGGGAGCTGTTTTTT.